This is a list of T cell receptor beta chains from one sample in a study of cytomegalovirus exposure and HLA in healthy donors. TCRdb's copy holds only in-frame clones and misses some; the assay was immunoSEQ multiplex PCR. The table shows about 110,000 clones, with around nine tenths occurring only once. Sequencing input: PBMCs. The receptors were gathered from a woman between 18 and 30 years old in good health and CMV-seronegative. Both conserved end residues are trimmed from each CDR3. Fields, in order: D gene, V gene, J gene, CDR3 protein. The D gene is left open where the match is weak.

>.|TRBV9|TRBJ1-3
ASSGGGGGYGNTIY
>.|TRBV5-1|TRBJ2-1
ASSLVTNGYNEQF
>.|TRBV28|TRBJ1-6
ASSLFHIRQGNSPLH
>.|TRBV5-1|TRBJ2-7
ASSLDPRESFYEQY
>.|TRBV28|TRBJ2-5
ASSDPTGYEETQY
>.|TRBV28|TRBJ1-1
ASTPVRNTEAF
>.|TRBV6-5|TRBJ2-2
ASSKRQGTGELF
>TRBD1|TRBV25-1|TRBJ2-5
ASSEQGTGPQETQY
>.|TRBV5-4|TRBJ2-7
ATSLGTSYEQY
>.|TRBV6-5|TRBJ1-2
ASSLQGQNVYGYT
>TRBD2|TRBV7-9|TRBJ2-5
ASGIVSGRPQETQY
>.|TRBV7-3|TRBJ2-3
ASSLDSSTDTQY
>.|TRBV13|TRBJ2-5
ASSSGPSGGETQY
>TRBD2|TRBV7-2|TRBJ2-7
ASSLSERGAEQY
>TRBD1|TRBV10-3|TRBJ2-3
AISQTGGTDTQY
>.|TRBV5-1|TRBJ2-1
ASSLVGGTSYNEQF
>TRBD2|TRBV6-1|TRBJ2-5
ASKGLAGGHETQY
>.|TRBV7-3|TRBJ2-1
ASSLAGREYNEQF
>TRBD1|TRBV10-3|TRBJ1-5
AIGTGGSNQPQH
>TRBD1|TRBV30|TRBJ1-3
AWSLVGTGGNTIY
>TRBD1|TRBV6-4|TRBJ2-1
ASSALDREGNEQF
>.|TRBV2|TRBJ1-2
ASSVVQLYGYT
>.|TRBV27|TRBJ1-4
ASSQGTPNEKLF